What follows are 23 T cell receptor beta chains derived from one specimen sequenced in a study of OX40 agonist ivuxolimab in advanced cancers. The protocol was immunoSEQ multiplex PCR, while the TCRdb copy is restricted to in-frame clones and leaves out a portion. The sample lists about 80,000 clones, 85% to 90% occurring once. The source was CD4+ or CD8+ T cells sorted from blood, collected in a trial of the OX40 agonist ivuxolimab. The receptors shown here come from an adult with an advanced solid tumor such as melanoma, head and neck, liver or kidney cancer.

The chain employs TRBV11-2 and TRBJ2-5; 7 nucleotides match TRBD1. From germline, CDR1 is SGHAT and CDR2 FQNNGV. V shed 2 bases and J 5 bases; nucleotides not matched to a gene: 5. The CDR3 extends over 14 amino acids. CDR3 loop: CASSLLAGGETQYF. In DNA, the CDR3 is TGTGCCAGCAGCTTATTGGCAGGGGGTGAGACCCAGTACTTC. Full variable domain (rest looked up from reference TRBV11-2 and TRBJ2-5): EAGVAQSPRYKIIEKRQSVAFWCNPISGHATLYWYQQILGQGPKLLIQFQNNGVVDDSQLPKDRFSAERLKGVDSTLKIQPAKLEDSAVYLCASSLLAGGETQYFGPGTRLLVL.

The CDR3 here is CAWNVWYNEQFF. The CDR3 DNA sequence: TGTGCCTGGAATGTATGGTACAATGAGCAGTTCTTC. The V and J genes are TRBV30 and TRBJ2-1; no clear D. The V end was cut by 4 bases, the J end by 4 bases, with 8 bases between. Germline V gene data show CDR1 as GTSNPN and CDR2 as SVGIG (reference sequence). This CDR3 region has 12 residues. The variable domain in full, with the rest retrieved from reference TRBV30 and TRBJ2-1, is SQTIHQWPATLVQPVGSPLSLECTVEGTSNPNLYWYRQAAGRGLQLLFYSVGIGQISSEVPQNLSASRPQDRQFILSSKKLLLSDSGFYLCAWNVWYNEQFFGPGTRLTVL.

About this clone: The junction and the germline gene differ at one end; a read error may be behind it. The CDR3 spells CASSLDFLSHNEQFF. CDR3 DNA sequence: TGTGCCAGCAGTTTGGACTTTCTCTCCCACAATGAGCAGTTCTTC. The rearrangement links TRBV5-4 to TRBJ2-1; possibly TRBD2 for D (5 bases). The CDR3 consists of 15 residues. Germline V lookup: CDR1 SGHNT, CDR2 YYREEE (reference sequence).

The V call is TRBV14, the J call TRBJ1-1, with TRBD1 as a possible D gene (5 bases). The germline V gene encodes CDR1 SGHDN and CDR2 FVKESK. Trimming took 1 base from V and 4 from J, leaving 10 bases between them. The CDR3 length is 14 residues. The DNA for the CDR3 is TGTGCCAGCAGCCAAGTGGGGGGGTTCACTGAAGCTTTCTTT. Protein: CASSQVGGFTEAFF.

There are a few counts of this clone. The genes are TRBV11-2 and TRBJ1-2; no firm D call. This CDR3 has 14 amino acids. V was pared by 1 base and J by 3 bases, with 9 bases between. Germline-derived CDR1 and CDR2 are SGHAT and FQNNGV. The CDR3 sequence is CASSLARFDYGYTF. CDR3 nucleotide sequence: TGTGCCAGCAGCTTAGCAAGGTTCGACTATGGCTACACCTTC.

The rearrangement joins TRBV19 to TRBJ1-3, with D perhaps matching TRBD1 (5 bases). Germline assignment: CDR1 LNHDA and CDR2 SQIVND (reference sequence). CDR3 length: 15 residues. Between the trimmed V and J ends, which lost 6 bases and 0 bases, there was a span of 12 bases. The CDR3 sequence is CASSLSGHSGNTIYF. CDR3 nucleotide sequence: TGTGCCAGTAGCCTCTCTGGACACTCTGGAAACACCATATATTTT. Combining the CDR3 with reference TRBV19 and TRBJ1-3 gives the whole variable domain DGGITQSPKYLFRKEGQNVTLSCEQNLNHDAMYWYRQDPGQGLRLIYYSQIVNDFQKGDIAEGYSVSREKKESFPLTVTSAQKNPTAFYLCASSLSGHSGNTIYFGEGSWLTVV.

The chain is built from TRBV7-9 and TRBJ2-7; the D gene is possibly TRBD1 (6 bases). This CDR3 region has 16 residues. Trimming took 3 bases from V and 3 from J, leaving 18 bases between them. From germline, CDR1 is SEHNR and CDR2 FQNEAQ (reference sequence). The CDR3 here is CASSLGAGLRLYEQYF. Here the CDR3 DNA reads TGTGCCAGCAGCTTGGGGGCCGGACTCCGCCTCTACGAGCAGTACTTC. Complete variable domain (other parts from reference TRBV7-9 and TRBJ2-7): DTGVSQNPRHKITKRGQNVTFRCDPISEHNRLYWYRQTLGQGPEFLTYFQNEAQLEKSRLLSDRFSAERPKGSFSTLEIQRTEQGDSAMYLCASSLGAGLRLYEQYFGPGTRLTVT.

CDR3 region: CASSVYGSSGANVLTF. The CDR3 coding sequence is TGTGCCAGCAGCGTATACGGGAGCTCTGGGGCCAACGTCCTGACTTTC. The gene calls are TRBV9 and TRBJ2-6; a weak D match, TRBD2 (6 bases). Germline assignment: CDR1 SGDLS and CDR2 YYNGEE. Trimming took off 1 base at V and 0 bases at J, with 8 bases between the two ends. This CDR3 contains 16 residues.

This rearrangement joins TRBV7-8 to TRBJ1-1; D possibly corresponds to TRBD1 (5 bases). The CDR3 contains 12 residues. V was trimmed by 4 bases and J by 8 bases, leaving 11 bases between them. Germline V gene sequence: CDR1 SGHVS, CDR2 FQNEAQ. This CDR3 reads CASSSSGKEAFF. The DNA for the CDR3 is TGTGCCAGCAGCTCCTCAGGGAAAGAAGCTTTCTTT.

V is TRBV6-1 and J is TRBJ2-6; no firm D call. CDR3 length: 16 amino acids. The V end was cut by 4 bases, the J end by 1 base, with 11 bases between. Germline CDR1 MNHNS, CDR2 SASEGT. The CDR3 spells CASSVTLESGANVLTF. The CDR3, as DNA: TGTGCCAGCAGTGTGACTTTAGAATCTGGGGCCAACGTCCTGACTTTC.

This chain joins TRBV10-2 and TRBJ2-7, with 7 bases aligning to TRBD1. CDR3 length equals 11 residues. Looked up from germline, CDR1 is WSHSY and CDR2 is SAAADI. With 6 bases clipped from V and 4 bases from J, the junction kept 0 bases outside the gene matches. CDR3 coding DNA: TGCGCCAGCAGGACAGGGTACGAGCAGTACTTC. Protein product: CASRTGYEQYF.

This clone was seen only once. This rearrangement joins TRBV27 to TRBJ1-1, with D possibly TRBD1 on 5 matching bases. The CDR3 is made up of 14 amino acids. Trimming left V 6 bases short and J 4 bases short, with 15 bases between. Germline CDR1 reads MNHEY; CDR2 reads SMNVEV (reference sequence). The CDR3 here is CASRGQGKVTEAFF. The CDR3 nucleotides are TGTGCCAGCAGAGGACAAGGGAAGGTCACTGAAGCTTTCTTT.

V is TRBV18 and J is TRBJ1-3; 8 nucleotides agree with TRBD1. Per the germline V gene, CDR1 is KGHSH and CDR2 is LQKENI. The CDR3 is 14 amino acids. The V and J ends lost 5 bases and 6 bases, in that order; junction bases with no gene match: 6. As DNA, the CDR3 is TGTGCCAGCTCATCGGGACAGGTGGAAAACACCATATATTTT. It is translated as CASSSGQVENTIYF. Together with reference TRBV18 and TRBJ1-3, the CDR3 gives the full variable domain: NAGVMQNPRHLVRRRGQEARLRCSPMKGHSHVYWYRQLPEEGLKFMVYLQKENIIDESGMPKERFSAEFPKEGPSILRIQQVVRGDSAAYFCASSSGQVENTIYFGEGSWLTVV.

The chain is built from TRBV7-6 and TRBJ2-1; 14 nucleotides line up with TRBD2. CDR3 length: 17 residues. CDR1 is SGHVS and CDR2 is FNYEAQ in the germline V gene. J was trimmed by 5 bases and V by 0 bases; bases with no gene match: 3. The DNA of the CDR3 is TGTGCCAGCAGCTTAGCGGGGGGACTAGCGGGAGACAATGAGCAGTTCTTC. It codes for CASSLAGGLAGDNEQFF. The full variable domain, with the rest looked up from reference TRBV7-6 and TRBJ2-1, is GAGVSQSPRYKVTKRGQDVALRCDPISGHVSLYWYRQALGQGPEFLTYFNYEAQQDKSGLPNDRFSAERPEGSISTLTIQRTEQRDSAMYRCASSLAGGLAGDNEQFFGPGTRLTVL.

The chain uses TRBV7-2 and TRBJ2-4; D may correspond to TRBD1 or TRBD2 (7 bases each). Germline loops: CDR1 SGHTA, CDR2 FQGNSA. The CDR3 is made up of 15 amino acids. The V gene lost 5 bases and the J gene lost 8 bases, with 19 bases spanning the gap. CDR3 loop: CASSPTAGDSYIQYF. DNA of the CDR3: TGTGCCAGCAGCCCGACGGCGGGGGACAGTTACATTCAGTACTTC.

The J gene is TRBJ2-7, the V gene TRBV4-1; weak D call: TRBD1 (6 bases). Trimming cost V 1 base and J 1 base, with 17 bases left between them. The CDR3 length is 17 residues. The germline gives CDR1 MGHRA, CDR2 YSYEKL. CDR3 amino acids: CASSQAWTASYSYEQYF. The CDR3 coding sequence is TGCGCCAGCAGCCAAGCCTGGACAGCCTCTTATTCCTACGAGCAGTACTTC.

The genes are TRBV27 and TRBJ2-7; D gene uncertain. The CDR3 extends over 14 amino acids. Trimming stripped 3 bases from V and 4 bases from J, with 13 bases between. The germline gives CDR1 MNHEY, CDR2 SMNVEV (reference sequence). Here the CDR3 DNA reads TGTGCCAGCAGTTTGAGGACGGGCCTTTACGAGCAGTACTTC. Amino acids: CASSLRTGLYEQYF.

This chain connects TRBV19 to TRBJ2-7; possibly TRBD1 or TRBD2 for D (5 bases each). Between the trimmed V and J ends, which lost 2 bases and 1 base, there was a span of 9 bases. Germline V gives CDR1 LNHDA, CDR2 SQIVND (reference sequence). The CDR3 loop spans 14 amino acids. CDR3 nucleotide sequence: TGTGCCAGTAGTATATGGGACCGATCCTACGAGCAGTACTTC. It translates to CASSIWDRSYEQYF. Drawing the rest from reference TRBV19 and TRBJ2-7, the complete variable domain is DGGITQSPKYLFRKEGQNVTLSCEQNLNHDAMYWYRQDPGQGLRLIYYSQIVNDFQKGDIAEGYSVSREKKESFPLTVTSAQKNPTAFYLCASSIWDRSYEQYFGPGTRLTVT.

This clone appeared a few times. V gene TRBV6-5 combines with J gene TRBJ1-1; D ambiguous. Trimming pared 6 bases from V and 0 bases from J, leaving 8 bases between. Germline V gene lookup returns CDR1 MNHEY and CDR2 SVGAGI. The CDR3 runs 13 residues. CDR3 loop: CASRGMLNTEAFF. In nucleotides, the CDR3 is TGTGCCAGCAGGGGGATGTTGAACACTGAAGCTTTCTTT.

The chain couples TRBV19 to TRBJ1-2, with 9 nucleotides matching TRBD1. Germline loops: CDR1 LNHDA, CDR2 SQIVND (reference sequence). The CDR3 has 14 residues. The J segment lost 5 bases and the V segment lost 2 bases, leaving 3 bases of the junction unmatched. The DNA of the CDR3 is TGTGCCAGTAGTATACTAGGACAGGGGTATGGCTACACCTTC. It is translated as CASSILGQGYGYTF.

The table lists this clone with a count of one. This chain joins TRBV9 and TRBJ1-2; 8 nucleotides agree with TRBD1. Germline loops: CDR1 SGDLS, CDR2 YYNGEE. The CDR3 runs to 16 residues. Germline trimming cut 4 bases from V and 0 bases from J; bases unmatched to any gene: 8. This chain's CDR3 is CASSQDREGANYGYTF. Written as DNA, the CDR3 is TGTGCCAGCAGCCAGGACAGGGAAGGAGCTAACTATGGCTACACCTTC. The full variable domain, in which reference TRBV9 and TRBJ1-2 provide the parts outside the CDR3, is DSGVTQTPKHLITATGQRVTLRCSPRSGDLSVYWYQQSLDQGLQFLIQYYNGEERAKGNILERFSAQQFPDLHSELNLSSLELGDSALYFCASSQDREGANYGYTFGSGTRLTVV.

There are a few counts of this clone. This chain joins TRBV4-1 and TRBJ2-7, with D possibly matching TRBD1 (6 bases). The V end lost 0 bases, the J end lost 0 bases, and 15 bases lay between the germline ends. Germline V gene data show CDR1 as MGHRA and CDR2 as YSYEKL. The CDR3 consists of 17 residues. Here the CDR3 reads CASSQDPQGPFSYEQYF. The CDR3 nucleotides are TGCGCCAGCAGCCAAGATCCACAGGGCCCATTCTCCTACGAGCAGTACTTC.

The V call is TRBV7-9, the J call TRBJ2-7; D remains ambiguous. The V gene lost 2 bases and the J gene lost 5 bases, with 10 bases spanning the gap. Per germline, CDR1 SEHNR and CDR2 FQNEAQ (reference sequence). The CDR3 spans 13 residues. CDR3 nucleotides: TGTGCCAGCAGCTTATATTGGTTCAACGAGCAGTACTTC. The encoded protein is CASSLYWFNEQYF.